This T cell receptor beta chain was sequenced for a study of blood T cell repertoires in COVID-19. The overall study: Sites in the United States, Italy and Spain provided acute and convalescent COVID-19 samples.

Trimming pared 4 bases from V and 1 base from J, leaving 13 bases between. The CDR3 contains 15 residues. Germline V CDR1 and CDR2: MNHEY, SVGEGT. In the source study's methods: For nucleated cells, counts were estimated from reference gene primer amplification. This table comes from immunoSEQ multiplex PCR, and its TCRdb copy is limited to in-frame clones, with some not included. V, J and clone size are those of that table, while D and trimming were read from the DNA. This sample has 190,000 or so clones; about four fifths occur once, and the top ten carry roughly 2.9%. This TCR came from a man in his forties or fifties with active or convalescent COVID-19. The specimen sequenced was peripheral blood. This chain links TRBV6-2 or TRBV6-3 with TRBJ2-5, with D maybe TRBD1 (6 bases). In nucleotides, the CDR3 is TGTGCCAGCAGTTGGGGGACAAAAATCCAAGAGACCCAGTACTTC. As protein: CASSWGTKIQETQYF.